The 17 T cell receptor beta chains given below trace back to one sample, sequenced in a study of shared clonotypes between healthy human individuals. Naive CD8 isolation took CD45RO-negative cells positively selected for CCR7 and excluded terminally differentiated effector memory CD45RA+ cells. Clones were read by immunoSEQ multiplex PCR, and TCRdb kept only the in-frame ones, dropping some. Among about 2.1 million clones, 85% to 95% were seen once, and the ten largest hold about 1.8%. The sequencing input was naive CD8+ T cells from PBMCs. All receptors derive from a man aged 18 to 29 in good health. Some clones in this sample may be carry-over from other donors' samples.

The rearrangement joins TRBV27 to TRBJ2-7; D possibly corresponds to TRBD1 (5 bases). The V end was cut by 6 bases, the J end by 3 bases, with 12 bases between. Looked up from germline, CDR1 is MNHEY and CDR2 is SMNVEV (reference sequence). This CDR3 has 13 residues. This CDR3 reads CASSPRQYYEQYF. CDR3 DNA sequence: TGTGCCAGCAGCCCGCGACAGTACTACGAGCAGTACTTC.

J is TRBJ2-7 and V is TRBV4-1; D remains unclear. The ends were cut back, 1 base at V and 2 bases at J, with 15 bases in the middle. This CDR3 spans 16 amino acids. Germline V gene data show CDR1 as MGHRA and CDR2 as YSYEKL. The CDR3 bases are TGCGCCAGCAGCCAAGCCGGCACCACACCGACCTACGAGCAGTACTTC. It translates to CASSQAGTTPTYEQYF.

The sample holds a few counts of this clone. V is TRBV4-2 and J is TRBJ1-1; no firm D call. The CDR3 has 14 residues. Trimming took 4 bases from V and 1 from J, leaving 10 bases between them. Per germline, CDR1 LGHNA and CDR2 YNFKEQ. The CDR3 here is CASSRETGNTEAFF. The CDR3 DNA follows: TGTGCCAGCAGCCGAGAGACGGGGAACACTGAAGCTTTCTTT.

This clone was picked up one time. The J gene is TRBJ1-1, the V gene TRBV7-9; TRBD1 matches 8 bases. V lost 1 base and J lost 0; bases outside the gene matches: 7. Germline CDR1 reads SEHNR; CDR2 reads FQNEAQ (reference sequence). This CDR3 has 17 residues. The CDR3 loop is CASSLVGQGAMNTEAFF. Here the CDR3 DNA reads TGTGCCAGCAGCTTAGTTGGGCAGGGGGCCATGAACACTGAAGCTTTCTTT.

About this clone itself: This sample includes further DNA sequences coding for the same CDR3. The chain joins TRBV28 to TRBJ1-3; D remains ambiguous. The V gene's germline CDR1 is MDHEN and CDR2 SYDVKM. Trimming removed 3 bases from V and 1 base from J, with 7 bases in between. CDR3 length equals 14 residues. In DNA, the CDR3 is TGTGCCAGCAGTTTCCGCAGTTCTGGAAACACCATATATTTT. Translating gives CASSFRSSGNTIYF.

V gene TRBV7-9 combines with J gene TRBJ2-2; D uncertain. V was clipped by 2 bases and J by 2 bases, with 9 bases between them. This CDR3 comprises 15 residues. Germline lookup yields CDR1 SEHNR and CDR2 FQNEAQ (reference sequence). As DNA, the CDR3 is TGTGCCAGCAGCTTACGCAACTCAAACACCGGGGAGCTGTTTTTT. Protein sequence: CASSLRNSNTGELFF. Based on the CDR3 plus reference TRBV7-9 and TRBJ2-2, the full variable domain is DTGVSQNPRHKITKRGQNVTFRCDPISEHNRLYWYRQTLGQGPEFLTYFQNEAQLEKSRLLSDRFSAERPKGSFSTLEIQRTEQGDSAMYLCASSLRNSNTGELFFGEGSRLTVL.

The genes are TRBV6-6 and TRBJ2-3; TRBD1 agrees at 8 bases. Per the germline V gene, CDR1 is MNHNY and CDR2 is SVGAGI (reference sequence). Trimming at V came to 3 bases and at J to 4 bases, leaving 9 bases not matched to a gene. This CDR3 is 16 amino acids long. The chain's CDR3 is CASSYALRGPPDTQYF. The DNA for the CDR3 is TGTGCCAGCAGTTATGCCCTCAGGGGGCCGCCAGATACGCAGTATTTT.

V and J are TRBV14 and TRBJ2-7, with 8 bases aligning to TRBD2. Germline V gene data show CDR1 as SGHDN and CDR2 as FVKESK. The CDR3 consists of 16 residues. J lost 3 bases, V lost 2 bases, and 9 bases had no gene match. In DNA, the CDR3 is TGTGCCAGCAGCCAATCAGGACTAGCAGGTTTCTACGAGCAGTACTTC. Its protein is CASSQSGLAGFYEQYF. The full variable domain, its missing parts supplied by reference TRBV14 and TRBJ2-7, is EAGVTQFPSHSVIEKGQTVTLRCDPISGHDNLYWYRRVMGKEIKFLLHFVKESKQDESGMPNNRFLAERTGGTYSTLKVQPAELEDSGVYFCASSQSGLAGFYEQYFGPGTRLTVT.

The V gene is TRBV27, the J gene TRBJ2-1; 7 bases align to TRBD2. CDR3 length equals 19 residues. Germline CDR1 MNHEY, CDR2 SMNVEV (reference sequence). V trimming: 1 base; J trimming: 0 bases; junction bases outside the gene matches: 12. The CDR3 loop is CASSLLVRAGRASYNEQFF. CDR3 nucleotides: TGTGCCAGCAGTTTATTAGTCCGAGCGGGACGGGCCTCCTACAATGAGCAGTTCTTC.

The chain uses TRBV30 and TRBJ2-7; D is perhaps TRBD2 (5 bases). This CDR3 has 15 amino acids. Trimming pared 0 bases from V and 6 bases from J, leaving 18 bases between. Germline assignment: CDR1 GTSNPN and CDR2 SVGIG (reference sequence). In nucleotides, the CDR3 is TGTGCCTGGAGTGTACGCCTAGCAAATTCGGGCGAGCAGTACTTC. Encoded protein: CAWSVRLANSGEQYF.

The rearrangement joins TRBV10-3 to TRBJ2-1; 10 bases line up with TRBD2. The CDR3 consists of 16 residues. The V gene's germline CDR1 is ENHRY and CDR2 SYGVKD. After removal of 3 bases from V and 6 bases from J, the junction contained 8 bases not matched to a gene. In DNA form, the CDR3 reads TGTGCCATCAGTGACCCTAGCGGGAGAACTTTCAATGAGCAGTTCTTC. The encoded protein is CAISDPSGRTFNEQFF.

This clone was found once. The gene calls are TRBV15 and TRBJ2-7, with 8 nucleotides matching TRBD2. Trimming took 4 bases from V and 4 from J; bases not matched to a gene: 6. Germline CDR1 is LNHNV and CDR2 is YYDKDF (reference sequence). The CDR3 has 14 residues. The CDR3 bases are TGTGCCACCAGCAAGCGCGGGGGGCCGTACGAGCAGTACTTC. It encodes CATSKRGGPYEQYF.

The chain employs TRBV13 and TRBJ2-1, with unresolved D. Per the germline V gene, CDR1 is PRHDT and CDR2 is FYEKMQ (reference sequence). This CDR3 has 15 amino acids. Trimming took off 6 bases at V and 8 bases at J, with 20 bases between the two ends. The CDR3 sequence is CASSTWGRAVDEQFF. The CDR3 bases are TGTGCCAGCAGTACGTGGGGTAGAGCCGTGGATGAGCAGTTCTTC. The full variable domain, its missing parts supplied by reference TRBV13 and TRBJ2-1, is AAGVIQSPRHLIKEKRETATLKCYPIPRHDTVYWYQQGPGQDPQFLISFYEKMQSDKGSIPDRFSAQQFSDYHSELNMSSLELGDSALYFCASSTWGRAVDEQFFGPGTRLTVL.

CDR3 region: CASSDPLRAGQETQYF. CDR3 nucleotide sequence: TGTGCCAGCAGTGACCCCCTGCGGGCAGGACAAGAGACCCAGTACTTC. This chain uses TRBV25-1 with TRBJ2-5; D possibly corresponds to TRBD2 (5 bases). Trimming removed 3 bases at V and 2 bases at J, with 16 bases between. This CDR3 contains 16 residues. The germline V gene has CDR1 MGHDK and CDR2 SYGVNS.

The chain combines TRBV5-1 with TRBJ1-2; a possible D gene is TRBD1 (6 bases). Germline V CDR1 and CDR2: SGHRS, YFSETQ. Between the trimmed V and J ends, which lost 0 bases and 6 bases, there was a span of 21 bases. The CDR3 has 17 residues. CDR3 coding DNA: TGCGCCAGCAGCTTGGCCGGGACAACAAATCCGAAGAATGGCTACACCTTC. It encodes CASSLAGTTNPKNGYTF.

V usage is TRBV9 and J usage is TRBJ2-3, with D tentatively TRBD1 (5 bases). The germline V gene has CDR1 SGDLS and CDR2 YYNGEE. The V gene lost 3 bases and the J gene lost 14 bases, with 28 bases spanning the gap. The CDR3 length is 16 residues. The CDR3 region is CASSGRQGESPRSTYF. As DNA, the CDR3 is TGTGCCAGCAGCGGACGACAAGGGGAATCCCCCAGGTCAACGTATTTT.

The rearrangement joins TRBV6-5 to TRBJ2-7, with unresolved D. Germline assignment: CDR1 MNHEY and CDR2 SVGAGI. This CDR3 is 13 amino acids long. V was trimmed by 1 base and J by 2 bases, leaving 6 bases between them. The CDR3, as DNA: TGTGCCAGCAGTTACTTGGCCACCTACGAGCAGTACTTC. Translation: CASSYLATYEQYF.